Below, 21 T cell receptor beta chains from the same sample are listed, as sequenced in a study of blood T cell repertoires in COVID-19. Measured with immunoSEQ multiplex PCR; TCRdb has only the in-frame clones, and not every one. The data hold some 110,000 clones, with roughly four fifths observed a single time. The sample consisted of peripheral blood. Receptors originate from a woman older than 75 with acute or convalescent COVID-19.

V and J are TRBV28 and TRBJ2-7; 9 bases are shared with TRBD2. V lost 0 bases, J lost 7 bases, and 19 bases stayed unmatched. The CDR3 is 19 residues long. Germline V gene data show CDR1 as MDHEN and CDR2 as SYDVKM. As DNA, the CDR3 is TGTGCCAGCAGTTTATGGGGAGGACTAGCGCCCAACACCCGGTCGGAGCAGTACTTC. The encoded protein is CASSLWGGLAPNTRSEQYF.

The chain joins TRBV2 to TRBJ1-6; the D is unclear. The length of the CDR3 is 16 residues. Germline lookup yields CDR1 SNHLY and CDR2 FYNNEI. The V and J ends lost 5 bases and 0 bases respectively, with 11 bases between them. The CDR3 DNA reads as TGTGCCAGCAGTAAACAGTCCCCCTCCTATAATTCACCCCTCCACTTT. Residues: CASSKQSPSYNSPLHF.

The chain couples TRBV5-8 to TRBJ2-7; 11 positions match TRBD1. Trimming at V came to 0 bases and at J to 2 bases, leaving 4 bases not matched to a gene. Germline V gene data show CDR1 as SGHTS and CDR2 as YDEGEE. This CDR3 has 16 residues. CDR3 in amino acids: CASSLGGQGAPYEQYF. Written as DNA, the CDR3 is TGTGCCAGCAGCTTGGGAGGACAGGGGGCACCCTACGAGCAGTACTTC.

The gene calls are TRBV2 and TRBJ2-5; TRBD2 agrees at 7 bases. Germline V gene data show CDR1 as SNHLY and CDR2 as FYNNEI. The CDR3 sequence is 14 residues long. The V and J ends lost 7 bases and 0 bases, in that order; junction bases with no gene match: 5. The CDR3, as DNA: TGTGCCAGCAAAAGCGGGACGTACCAAGAGACCCAGTACTTC. Its translation: CASKSGTYQETQYF.

This clone was detected only once. The V call is TRBV27, the J call TRBJ1-1, with 9 positions matching TRBD1. Germline loops: CDR1 MNHEY, CDR2 SMNVEV (reference sequence). Trimming at V came to 5 bases and at J to 10 bases, leaving 8 bases not matched to a gene. The CDR3 runs to 13 residues. The CDR3 protein is CASSPRQGVGAFF. The DNA for the CDR3 is TGTGCCAGCAGTCCCCGACAGGGGGTCGGAGCTTTCTTT.

The chain uses TRBV2 and TRBJ2-2; 7 nucleotides align to TRBD2. The V segment lost 6 bases and the J segment 5 bases; nucleotides outside the gene matches: 9. The CDR3 loop spans 15 amino acids. Looked up from germline, CDR1 is SNHLY and CDR2 is FYNNEI. The CDR3 loop is CASSASGLGTGELFF. Written as DNA, the CDR3 is TGTGCCAGCAGCGCTAGCGGCCTCGGAACCGGGGAGCTGTTTTTT.

Here the CDR3 reads CASSLERTNEQFF. CDR3 coding DNA: TGTGCCAGCAGCTTGGAGCGGACCAATGAGCAGTTCTTC. V usage is TRBV5-5 and J usage is TRBJ2-1, with D possibly TRBD2 on 5 matching bases. Trimming removed 0 bases from V and 6 bases from J, with 7 bases in between. Germline V gene data show CDR1 as SGHKS and CDR2 as YYEKEE (reference sequence). This CDR3 has 13 residues. Supplemented by reference TRBV5-5 and TRBJ2-1, the full variable domain reads DAGVTQSPTHLIKTRGQQVTLRCSPISGHKSVSWYQQVLGQGPQFIFQYYEKEERGRGNFPDRFSARQFPNYSSELNVNALLLGDSALYLCASSLERTNEQFFGPGTRLTVL.

The V and J genes are TRBV6-1 and TRBJ2-3; perhaps TRBD1 as D (7 bases). The CDR3 is 17 residues long. Germline V gene sequence: CDR1 MNHNS, CDR2 SASEGT. V dropped 3 bases and J dropped 2 bases, with 18 bases sitting between them. CDR3 region: CASSDDNRGLYTDTQYF. CDR3 nucleotides: TGTGCCAGCAGTGACGACAACAGGGGACTCTACACAGATACGCAGTATTTT.

This clone occurred once. J is TRBJ2-7 and V is TRBV25-1; possible D gene TRBD1, 5 bases. Trimming took off 3 bases at V and 3 bases at J, with 15 bases between the two ends. The CDR3 loop spans 15 amino acids. Germline loops: CDR1 MGHDK, CDR2 SYGVNS. The CDR3 coding sequence is TGTGCCAGCAGTGACATGGTCCAGGGTGGCTACGAGCAGTACTTC. This gives the protein CASSDMVQGGYEQYF.

This rearrangement joins TRBV2 to TRBJ2-3; D is unclear. Germline CDR1 and CDR2: SNHLY and FYNNEI. V was shortened by 2 bases and J by 0 bases, with 12 bases between the two germline ends. This CDR3 has 16 amino acids. CDR3 sequence: CASSEWSTPSTDTQYF. The CDR3 DNA sequence: TGTGCCAGCAGTGAATGGAGTACCCCTAGCACAGATACGCAGTATTTT. Full variable domain (missing parts from reference TRBV2 and TRBJ2-3): EPEVTQTPSHQVTQMGQEVILRCVPISNHLYFYWYRQILGQKVEFLVSFYNNEISEKSEIFDDQFSVERPDGSNFTLKIRSTKLEDSAMYFCASSEWSTPSTDTQYFGPGTRLTVL.

The rearrangement uses TRBV3-1 (or the pseudogene TRBV3-2) and TRBJ1-2; tentative D call: TRBD1 (6 bases). CDR1 and CDR2 (germline): LGHDT, YNNKEL (reference sequence). The CDR3 consists of 14 residues. Between the trimmed V and J ends, which lost 4 bases and 8 bases, there was a span of 17 bases. The CDR3 sequence is CASSPRDRIGGYTF. CDR3 bases: TGTGCCAGCAGCCCTAGAGACAGGATTGGAGGCTACACCTTC.

CDR3 sequence (DNA): TGTGCCAGTAGTACCCCTGACAGGGGGAAAGGTGAAAAACTGTTTTTT. Protein product: CASSTPDRGKGEKLFF. The J gene is TRBJ1-4, the V gene TRBV19, with 9 positions matching TRBD1. With V trimmed by 4 bases and J by 7 bases, 10 bases remained unmatched. The CDR3 contains 16 residues. Per the germline V gene, CDR1 is LNHDA and CDR2 is SQIVND (reference sequence). The full variable domain, its missing parts supplied by reference TRBV19 and TRBJ1-4, is DGGITQSPKYLFRKEGQNVTLSCEQNLNHDAMYWYRQDPGQGLRLIYYSQIVNDFQKGDIAEGYSVSREKKESFPLTVTSAQKNPTAFYLCASSTPDRGKGEKLFFGSGTQLSVL.

V is TRBV4-2 and J is TRBJ2-7, with a weak D call TRBD2 (6 bases). CDR3 length: 14 residues. Per germline, CDR1 LGHNA and CDR2 YNFKEQ. V lost 4 bases and J 4 bases, leaving 14 bases between the germline ends. CDR3 sequence: CASSRGLEGYEQYF. DNA for the CDR3: TGTGCCAGCAGCCGGGGACTCGAGGGATACGAGCAGTACTTC.

This clone was seen a handful of times. This chain links TRBV5-1 with TRBJ2-7; 10 bases agree with TRBD2. V shed 4 bases and J 3 bases; nucleotides not matched to a gene: 13. CDR1 is SGHRS and CDR2 is YFSETQ in the germline V gene. The CDR3 consists of 17 residues. The CDR3 region is CASSQGLAARRDYEQYV. In DNA form, the CDR3 reads TGCGCCAGCAGCCAAGGACTAGCGGCGCGGCGCGACTACGAGCAGTACGTC.

The rearrangement uses TRBV6-4 and TRBJ1-1; unclear D gene. Germline CDR1 and CDR2: MRHNA and SNTAGT. CDR3 length: 13 amino acids. V was clipped by 4 bases and J by 3 bases, with 9 bases between them. CDR3 sequence: CASSATEDTEAFF. Here the CDR3 DNA reads TGTGCCAGCAGTGCTACCGAGGACACTGAAGCTTTCTTT.

The genes are TRBV7-9 and TRBJ1-1; possibly TRBD1 for D (5 bases). The CDR3 contains 14 residues. CDR1 is SEHNR and CDR2 is FQNEAQ in the germline V gene (reference sequence). Between the trimmed V and J ends, which lost 5 bases and 0 bases, there was a span of 10 bases. Here the CDR3 reads CASSPGVVNTEAFF. CDR3 sequence (DNA): TGTGCCAGCAGCCCGGGGGTAGTGAACACTGAAGCTTTCTTT.

The rearrangement joins TRBV6-5 to TRBJ2-3; 9 nucleotides line up with TRBD2. The germline V gene has CDR1 MNHEY and CDR2 SVGAGI. CDR3 length: 15 amino acids. V shed 5 bases, J shed 5 bases, and the junction held 8 bases outside the gene matches. The CDR3 protein is CASSRTSVVIDTQYF. DNA for the CDR3: TGTGCCAGCAGTCGGACTAGCGTTGTCATAGATACGCAGTATTTT.

The chain joins TRBV5-1 to TRBJ1-2; tentatively, D is TRBD1 (6 bases). CDR1 and CDR2 (germline): SGHRS, YFSETQ. Trimming shortened V by 4 bases and J by 7 bases, and 17 bases separated the two germline ends. The CDR3 contains 14 residues. CDR3 loop: CASSPRSGGSGYTF. The CDR3 bases are TGCGCCAGCAGCCCAAGGTCGGGGGGCAGTGGCTACACCTTC.

The J gene is TRBJ1-6, the V gene TRBV2; D uncertain. Germline V gene sequence: CDR1 SNHLY, CDR2 FYNNEI. The CDR3 covers 13 residues. The V gene lost 7 bases and the J gene lost 4 bases, with 8 bases spanning the gap. The CDR3 reads CASISSYNSPLHF. CDR3 nucleotide sequence: TGTGCCAGCATATCCAGTTATAATTCACCCCTCCACTTT. The complete variable domain, with remaining parts taken from reference TRBV2 and TRBJ1-6, reads EPEVTQTPSHQVTQMGQEVILRCVPISNHLYFYWYRQILGQKVEFLVSFYNNEISEKSEIFDDQFSVERPDGSNFTLKIRSTKLEDSAMYFCASISSYNSPLHFGNGTRLTVT.

J is TRBJ1-1 and V is TRBV10-2; D remains unclear. This CDR3 contains 13 residues. V was pared by 11 bases and J by 0 bases, with 13 bases between. Germline lookup yields CDR1 WSHSY and CDR2 SAAADI. CDR3 region: CASTGGMNTEAFF. For the CDR3, the DNA is TGCGCCTCCACGGGAGGGATGAACACTGAAGCTTTCTTT.

This sequence joins TRBV11-3 and TRBJ2-7; no reliable D call. This CDR3 contains 14 residues. V lost 5 bases and J lost 0, with 11 bases in between. CDR1 and CDR2 (germline): SGHNT, YENEEA. The DNA for the CDR3 is TGTGCCAGCAGCCGTAGAGAATCCTCCTACGAGCAGTACGTC. Translation: CASSRRESSYEQYV.